One and the same sample provided the 29 T cell receptor beta chains below, sequenced in a study of cytomegalovirus exposure and HLA in healthy donors. The PCR was carried out with 60 Vbeta primers and 13 Jbeta primers. Measured with immunoSEQ multiplex PCR; TCRdb has only the in-frame clones, and not every one. The sample includes approximately 150,000 clones, about 85% of them seen just once. The source material was PBMCs. The receptors were gathered from a young man in good health and CMV-seropositive.

In nucleotides, the CDR3 is TGTGCCAGCAGCCAGGCTGTTGGCTATGGCTACACCTTC. Its protein is CASSQAVGYGYTF. The chain has TRBV16 and TRBJ1-2; no clear D. Trimming removed 3 bases from V and 4 bases from J, with 9 bases in between. This CDR3 region has 13 residues. CDR1 KGHSY and CDR2 FQNENV come from the germline V gene.

This chain joins TRBV30 and TRBJ1-2, with a possible D match to TRBD1 (5 bases). Germline CDR1 and CDR2: GTSNPN and SVGIG (reference sequence). The CDR3 is 15 amino acids. V lost 2 bases and J lost 6, with 19 bases in between. CDR3 DNA sequence: TGTGCCTGGAGTTCCCGAGGCAGGGTATTCGATGGCTACACCTTC. It translates to CAWSSRGRVFDGYTF.

The chain links TRBV7-3 to TRBJ2-1; 10 positions agree with TRBD2. Germline V CDR1 and CDR2: SGHTA, FQGTGA. Losses at the gene ends were 5 bases for V and 4 bases for J; bases not matched to a gene: 5. The CDR3 is 15 amino acids. Here the CDR3 DNA reads TGTGCCAGCAGCCAACTAGCGGGGTCATACAATGAGCAGTTCTTC. Amino acids: CASSQLAGSYNEQFF.

The V call is TRBV7-9, the J call TRBJ2-7; 7 bases line up with TRBD1. This CDR3 is built from 13 residues. Germline CDR1 is SEHNR and CDR2 is FQNEAQ (reference sequence). V trimming: 4 bases; J trimming: 7 bases; junction bases outside the gene matches: 7. CDR3 in DNA: TGTGCCAGCAGCTCCCGGACAGGAGAAGAGCAGTACTTC. Translated: CASSSRTGEEQYF.

V gene TRBV6-5 combines with J gene TRBJ2-1; 8 positions agree with TRBD1. V shed 6 bases and J 12 bases; nucleotides not matched to a gene: 10. CDR1 and CDR2 (germline): MNHEY, SVGAGI. The CDR3 contains 13 residues. CDR3 sequence reads: CASSLQGAYGQFF. The CDR3 DNA follows: TGTGCCAGCAGCCTCCAGGGGGCGTATGGGCAGTTCTTC.

The rearrangement uses TRBV29-1 and TRBJ1-6, with D tentatively TRBD1 (6 bases). This CDR3 spans 12 amino acids. V shed 5 bases and J shed 7 bases, with 9 bases lying between them. The germline CDR1 and CDR2 sequences are SQVTM and ANQGSEA. In DNA form, the CDR3 reads TGCAGCGTTCGTACAGGGAATTCACCCCTCCACTTT. Protein: CSVRTGNSPLHF.

The chain is built from TRBV7-2 and TRBJ2-1; TRBD2 agrees at 14 bases. J was trimmed by 9 bases and V by 5 bases; bases with no gene match: 6. Germline V CDR1 and CDR2: SGHTA, FQGNSA. The CDR3 sequence is 15 residues long. CDR3 loop: CASSTRLAGGGEQFF. The DNA of the CDR3 is TGTGCCAGCAGCACCCGACTAGCGGGAGGGGGTGAGCAGTTCTTC.

The chain carries TRBV7-9 and TRBJ2-3; D ambiguous. CDR1 SEHNR and CDR2 FQNEAQ come from the germline V gene (reference sequence). Trimming removed 1 base from V and 12 bases from J, with 8 bases in between. The CDR3 has 11 residues. CDR3 sequence: CASSLGTEQYF. As DNA, the CDR3 is TGTGCCAGCAGCTTAGGAACAGAACAGTATTTT.

The V gene is TRBV9, the J gene TRBJ2-3; no clear D gene. The CDR3 has 12 amino acids. Between the trimmed V and J ends, which lost 4 bases and 2 bases, there was a span of 5 bases. Germline V gene sequence: CDR1 SGDLS, CDR2 YYNGEE. The CDR3 nucleotides read TGTGCCAGCAGCCTCTACACAGATACGCAGTATTTT. It encodes CASSLYTDTQYF.

This clone is a singleton in its sample. This chain uses TRBV2 with TRBJ2-3; D gene uncertain. CDR3 length: 13 amino acids. CDR1 and CDR2 from the germline V gene are SNHLY and FYNNEI. Trimming pared 3 bases from V and 8 bases from J, leaving 12 bases between. The DNA of the CDR3 is TGTGCCAGCAGTGACCACCTGAGGAGTACGCAGTATTTT. Translated: CASSDHLRSTQYF.

The J gene is TRBJ2-1, the V gene TRBV7-2; 7 bases match TRBD2. CDR1 and CDR2 (germline): SGHTA, FQGNSA. This CDR3 is 14 amino acids long. With 1 base clipped from V and 7 bases from J, the junction kept 4 bases outside the gene matches. The DNA of the CDR3 is TGTGCCAGCAGCTTAGAACTAGCGAGTAATGAGCAGTTCTTC. Residues: CASSLELASNEQFF.

The chain couples TRBV27 to TRBJ2-1; D ambiguous. Between the trimmed V and J ends, which lost 6 bases and 8 bases, there was a span of 17 bases. Germline V gene sequence: CDR1 MNHEY, CDR2 SMNVEV (reference sequence). The CDR3 has 14 amino acids. CDR3 sequence reads: CASRNSRVADEQFF. The DNA of the CDR3 is TGTGCCAGCAGAAACAGTCGCGTGGCCGATGAGCAGTTCTTC.

The chain employs TRBV6-5 and TRBJ1-2, with D possibly being TRBD1 (5 bases). Between the trimmed V and J ends, which lost 6 bases and 8 bases, there was a span of 13 bases. The CDR3 is 12 residues long. Germline V lookup: CDR1 MNHEY, CDR2 SVGAGI. CDR3 protein: CASRPGGAGYTF. CDR3 bases: TGTGCCAGCAGACCCGGCGGGGCAGGCTACACCTTC.

This chain joins TRBV13 and TRBJ2-7; D is possibly TRBD1 (6 bases). V was clipped by 1 base and J by 0 bases, with 13 bases between them. Germline V gene data show CDR1 as PRHDT and CDR2 as FYEKMQ (reference sequence). The CDR3 runs 16 residues. The CDR3 DNA is TGTGCCAGCAGCTTAGTGATCGAGGACAGCTCCTACGAGCAGTACTTC. Its protein is CASSLVIEDSSYEQYF.

The chain joins TRBV7-6 to TRBJ2-5; the D gene is possibly TRBD1 (6 bases). The V gene lost 4 bases and the J gene lost 5 bases, with 11 bases spanning the gap. The CDR3 totals 13 residues. The germline V gene has CDR1 SGHVS and CDR2 FNYEAQ. The DNA of the CDR3 is TGTGCCAGCAGCTCACAGGGTTACGAGACCCAGTACTTC. Residues: CASSSQGYETQYF.

The chain uses TRBV6-1 and TRBJ1-1, with 7 bases that match TRBD1. The trim removed 7 bases at V and 1 base at J, leaving 9 bases unmatched. The CDR3 spans 15 residues. Looked up from germline, CDR1 is MNHNS and CDR2 is SASEGT. The CDR3 nucleotides read TGTGCCAGCACTAGACAGGGATGGGCGAACACTGAAGCTTTCTTT. Its protein is CASTRQGWANTEAFF.

The chain has TRBV6-1 and TRBJ1-4; D is ambiguous. Trimming removed 4 bases from V and 2 bases from J, with 14 bases in between. Germline V gene data show CDR1 as MNHNS and CDR2 as SASEGT. The CDR3 covers 16 residues. The DNA for the CDR3 is TGTGCCAGCAGTGTCCCGACGAGGGCCACTAATGAAAAACTGTTTTTT. Residues: CASSVPTRATNEKLFF.

V gene TRBV10-3 combines with J gene TRBJ1-5, with 10 bases matching TRBD1. Unmatched junction bases numbered 2, after V lost 8 bases and J lost 1 base. The CDR3 is 14 amino acids. CDR1 and CDR2 (germline): ENHRY, SYGVKD. CDR3 residues: CAIGTGVSNQPQHF. The DNA of the CDR3 is TGTGCCATCGGGACAGGGGTGAGCAATCAGCCCCAGCATTTT.

This sequence joins TRBV7-2 and TRBJ1-1, with D hard to call. Between the trimmed V and J ends, which lost 3 bases and 4 bases, there was a span of 12 bases. CDR1 SGHTA and CDR2 FQGNSA come from the germline V gene. The CDR3 extends over 14 amino acids. The CDR3 DNA sequence: TGTGCCAGCAGCTTTAACCCCCGGGGCACTGAAGCTTTCTTT. This sequence encodes CASSFNPRGTEAFF. Full variable domain (rest looked up from reference TRBV7-2 and TRBJ1-1): GAGVSQSPSNKVTEKGKDVELRCDPISGHTALYWYRQSLGQGLEFLIYFQGNSAPDKSGLPSDRFSAERTGGSVSTLTIQRTQQEDSAVYLCASSFNPRGTEAFFGQGTRLTVV.

This chain joins TRBV18 and TRBJ1-2, with TRBD1 matching over 7 bases. The CDR3 extends over 15 amino acids. Germline V gene lookup returns CDR1 KGHSH and CDR2 LQKENI. V was pared by 6 bases and J by 3 bases, with 10 bases of the junction left unmatched. CDR3 sequence: CASSPTGAYDYGYTF. CDR3 DNA: TGTGCCAGCTCCCCAACAGGGGCTTACGACTATGGCTACACCTTC. The full variable domain, with the rest looked up from reference TRBV18 and TRBJ1-2, is NAGVMQNPRHLVRRRGQEARLRCSPMKGHSHVYWYRQLPEEGLKFMVYLQKENIIDESGMPKERFSAEFPKEGPSILRIQQVVRGDSAAYFCASSPTGAYDYGYTFGSGTRLTVV.

The J gene is TRBJ2-5, the V gene TRBV18; no definite D call. Germline V lookup: CDR1 KGHSH, CDR2 LQKENI. V was trimmed by 4 bases and J by 1 base, leaving 10 bases between them. The CDR3 length is 14 residues. This chain's CDR3 is CASSLSRLQETQYF. Written as DNA, the CDR3 is TGTGCCAGCTCACTTTCCAGGCTCCAAGAGACCCAGTACTTC.

This sequence joins TRBV29-1 and TRBJ1-1; 8 positions agree with TRBD1. The CDR3 has 16 amino acids. Germline assignment: CDR1 SQVTM and CDR2 ANQGSEA. J gave up 4 bases and V 5 bases, and 15 bases lay outside the gene matches. The CDR3 DNA follows: TGCAGCGTTCTCCGATCTACAGGGGGTTTGGCCACTGAAGCTTTCTTT. Translating it yields CSVLRSTGGLATEAFF.

This clone has a handful of counts. The rearrangement joins TRBV19 to TRBJ2-6, with 7 bases aligning to TRBD1. Per germline, CDR1 LNHDA and CDR2 SQIVND (reference sequence). The junction had 15 bases not matched to a gene; V was cut back by 6 bases and J by 4 bases. This CDR3 is built from 18 residues. The CDR3 region is CASSPLRGTAAGANVLTF. The CDR3 DNA reads as TGTGCCAGTAGCCCCCTCAGGGGGACCGCGGCGGGGGCCAACGTCCTGACTTTC.

This clone came up a few times. The V call is TRBV7-2, the J call TRBJ1-1; 7 bases match TRBD1. J gave up 8 bases and V 1 base, and 4 bases lay outside the gene matches. CDR3 length equals 13 residues. The V gene's germline CDR1 is SGHTA and CDR2 FQGNSA. Here the CDR3 DNA reads TGTGCCAGCAGCTTAGGCCCGGACAGGGAAGCTTTCTTT. Its translation is CASSLGPDREAFF.

This rearrangement joins TRBV7-9 to TRBJ2-1; the match to TRBD2 covers 9 bases. The CDR3 runs to 17 residues. CDR1 SEHNR and CDR2 FQNEAQ come from the germline V gene (reference sequence). Trimming removed 5 bases from V and 0 bases from J; junction bases left unmatched: 8. CDR3 DNA: TGTGCCAGCAGCCCCTCTTATAGCGGGAGCTCCTACAATGAGCAGTTCTTC. Its protein product is CASSPSYSGSSYNEQFF.

V is TRBV7-9 and J is TRBJ2-1; 14 positions agree with TRBD2. The CDR3 spans 16 residues. V was pared by 5 bases and J by 7 bases, with 7 bases of the junction left unmatched. From germline, CDR1 is SEHNR and CDR2 FQNEAQ (reference sequence). CDR3 bases: TGTGCCAGCAGCCCGGGACTAGCGGGAGAGTATAATGAGCAGTTCTTC. Translated, it gives CASSPGLAGEYNEQFF.

The genes are TRBV6-1 and TRBJ2-1, with TRBD2 identical over 12 bases. The germline CDR1 and CDR2 sequences are MNHNS and SASEGT. This CDR3 comprises 15 residues. Trimming took 6 bases from V and 4 from J; bases not matched to a gene: 4. DNA for the CDR3: TGTGCCAGCAGGCGGACTAGCGGGGTTTACAATGAGCAGTTCTTC. Its translation: CASRRTSGVYNEQFF.

The chain couples TRBV6-1 to TRBJ1-5; no clear D. V was trimmed by 4 bases and J by 0 bases, leaving 13 bases between them. Germline V gives CDR1 MNHNS, CDR2 SASEGT. This CDR3 has 16 residues. CDR3 sequence: CASSGREMYSNQPQHF. DNA of the CDR3: TGTGCCAGCAGTGGAAGGGAGATGTATAGCAATCAGCCCCAGCATTTT.

The chain carries TRBV7-9 and TRBJ1-1; no definite D call. The CDR3 is 12 residues long. Germline CDR1 and CDR2: SEHNR and FQNEAQ (reference sequence). Trimming took 10 bases from V and 1 from J, leaving 10 bases between them. Here the CDR3 reads CATRAGNTEAFF. As DNA, the CDR3 is TGTGCCACGAGAGCAGGGAACACTGAAGCTTTCTTT.